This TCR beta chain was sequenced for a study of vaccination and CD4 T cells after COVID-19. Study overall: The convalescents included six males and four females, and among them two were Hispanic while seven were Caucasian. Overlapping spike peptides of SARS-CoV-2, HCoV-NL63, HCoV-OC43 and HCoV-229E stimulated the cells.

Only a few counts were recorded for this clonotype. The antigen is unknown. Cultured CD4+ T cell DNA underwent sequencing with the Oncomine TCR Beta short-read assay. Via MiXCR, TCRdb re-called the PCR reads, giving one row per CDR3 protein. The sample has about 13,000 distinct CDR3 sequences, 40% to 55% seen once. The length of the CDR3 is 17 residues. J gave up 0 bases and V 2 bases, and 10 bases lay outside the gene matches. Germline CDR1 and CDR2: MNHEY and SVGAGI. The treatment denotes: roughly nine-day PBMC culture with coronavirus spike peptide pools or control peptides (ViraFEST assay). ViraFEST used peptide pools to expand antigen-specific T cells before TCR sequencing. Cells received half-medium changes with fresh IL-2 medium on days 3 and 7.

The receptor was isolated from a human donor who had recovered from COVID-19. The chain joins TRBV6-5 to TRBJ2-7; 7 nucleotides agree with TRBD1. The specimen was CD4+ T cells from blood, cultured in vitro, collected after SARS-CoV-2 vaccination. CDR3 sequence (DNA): TGTGCCAGCAGTTACACAATTCCCCGGGACAGCTCCTACGAGCAGTACTTC. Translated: CASSYTIPRDSSYEQYF.